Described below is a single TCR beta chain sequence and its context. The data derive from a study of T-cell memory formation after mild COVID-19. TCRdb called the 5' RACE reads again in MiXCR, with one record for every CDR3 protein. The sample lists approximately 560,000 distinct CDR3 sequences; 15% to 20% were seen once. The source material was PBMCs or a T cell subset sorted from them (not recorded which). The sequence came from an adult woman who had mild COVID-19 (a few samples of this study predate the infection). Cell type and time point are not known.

The CDR3 loop is CASSLAAGNEYTQYF. The CDR3 DNA is TGCGCCAGCAGCTTGGCCGCAGGGAATGAATACACGCAGTATTTT. The chain carries TRBV5-1 and TRBJ2-3, with D possibly being TRBD1 (5 bases). V was shortened by 0 bases and J by 9 bases, with 17 bases between the two germline ends. Germline values: CDR1 SGHRS, CDR2 YFSETQ. The CDR3 spans 15 residues.